These T cell receptor beta chains were read from a single sample in a study of blood T cells in healthy people across ages. MiXCR, run by TCRdb on the 5' RACE reads, gives a single entry per CDR3 protein. The repertoire consists of some 1.1 million distinct CDR3 sequences, with 30% to 40% occurring once and the leading ten covering around 12%. Input material: blood. Receptors were obtained from a man aged 18 to 30 in good health. The conserved cysteine and the conserved F or W are not part of the CDR3 here. Each record gives: V gene, CDR3 length, CDR3 protein.

V gene: TRBV20-1
CDR3 length: 11
CDR3 protein: SAPGLAANEQY

V gene: TRBV27
CDR3 length: 16
CDR3 protein: ASSATTPWLSYNSPLH

V gene: TRBV20-1
CDR3 length: 15
CDR3 protein: SARSPGTISSTDTQY

V gene: TRBV5-1
CDR3 length: 14
CDR3 protein: ASSSQITTSTDTQY

V gene: TRBV9
CDR3 length: 13
CDR3 protein: ASSVAPGSGGELF

V gene: TRBV12-3/TRBV12-4
CDR3 length: 13
CDR3 protein: ASSPPGSTYNEQY

V gene: TRBV20-1
CDR3 length: 12
CDR3 protein: SARGPVDGDGYT

V gene: TRBV10-3
CDR3 length: 12
CDR3 protein: AISESSETYGYT

V gene: TRBV5-1
CDR3 length: 14
CDR3 protein: ASSQRTGELDYGYT

V gene: TRBV29-1
CDR3 length: 10
CDR3 protein: SVGPGHYGYT

V gene: TRBV7-9
CDR3 length: 11
CDR3 protein: ASSPGESSAYT

V gene: TRBV7-2
CDR3 length: 12
CDR3 protein: ASSLRGPDQPQH

V gene: TRBV6-5
CDR3 length: 14
CDR3 protein: ASSYSSGGALDTQY

V gene: TRBV7-8
CDR3 length: 14
CDR3 protein: ASQGRTGDVNTEAF

V gene: TRBV6-6
CDR3 length: 12
CDR3 protein: ASSDEVGYNEQF

V gene: TRBV29-1
CDR3 length: 12
CDR3 protein: SGEGGLGTDTQY

V gene: TRBV27
CDR3 length: 17
CDR3 protein: ASSPGTGFSQIEEDTQY

V gene: TRBV7-9
CDR3 length: 14
CDR3 protein: ASSRGQGFYNSPLH

V gene: TRBV7-4
CDR3 length: 16
CDR3 protein: ASSLALTGQTYQETQY

V gene: TRBV7-9
CDR3 length: 15
CDR3 protein: ASSSSFHGEGNYGYT

V gene: TRBV20-1
CDR3 length: 12
CDR3 protein: SARRGAVNTEAF

V gene: TRBV12-3/TRBV12-4
CDR3 length: 11
CDR3 protein: ASTGTAVYGYT

V gene: TRBV4-1
CDR3 length: 12
CDR3 protein: ASSPVRVRTEAF

V gene: TRBV7-9
CDR3 length: 12
CDR3 protein: ASITTGAGNEQF

V gene: TRBV7-9
CDR3 length: 14
CDR3 protein: ASNKKETSREETQY

V gene: TRBV6-1
CDR3 length: 12
CDR3 protein: ASRPGPYGYGYT